These 13 T cell receptor beta chains were all obtained from the same sample, sequenced in a study of naive and memory T cell subsets. Overall study findings and caveats: Possibly reflecting memory cells re-expressing CD45RA, a few larger clonotypes occurred in naive repertoires, especially CD8.

These receptors have no known antigen. An equimolar mix of two oligonucleotides served as the beta constant-region primer for TRBC1 and TRBC2. Ligated cDNA was amplified by four rounds of PCR with nested alpha and beta constant-region primers and SP2. TCRdb re-called the UMI-ligation and nested PCR reads with MiXCR, one entry per CDR3 protein. The sample shows 150,000 or so distinct CDR3 sequences, approximately 24% of them seen only once. Sequencing used naive CD4+ T cells from blood. These receptors originate from a human donor in good health.

A few counts support this clonotype. The rearrangement uses TRBV7-2 and TRBJ2-1, with D possibly matching TRBD2 (6 bases). This CDR3 region has 13 residues. The V gene lost 5 bases and the J gene lost 9 bases, with 14 bases spanning the gap. Per the germline V gene, CDR1 is SGHTA and CDR2 is FQGNSA. The CDR3 sequence is CASSTRLVSEQFF. The CDR3 bases are TGTGCCAGCAGCACCCGACTAGTCAGTGAGCAGTTCTTC.

This rearrangement joins TRBV20-1 to TRBJ2-2; a weak D match, TRBD1 (6 bases). Germline lookup yields CDR1 DFQATT and CDR2 SNEGSKA (reference sequence). The V gene lost 6 bases and the J gene lost 7 bases, with 12 bases spanning the gap. The CDR3 contains 12 residues. CDR3 loop: CSAHTGLGELFF. The DNA for the CDR3 is TGCAGTGCCCATACAGGGCTCGGGGAGCTGTTTTTT.

Only a few counts were recorded for this clonotype. The chain recombines TRBV4-3 with TRBJ2-7; 7 nucleotides match TRBD2. From germline, CDR1 is LGHNA and CDR2 YSLEER. This CDR3 spans 14 amino acids. With V trimmed by 4 bases and J by 1 base, 4 bases remained unmatched. CDR3 sequence reads: CASSRQRGSYEQYF. CDR3 DNA: TGCGCCAGCAGCCGTCAGCGGGGATCCTACGAGCAGTACTTC.

This clonotype has a handful of counts. The CDR3 loop reads CASSLTWGSGNEQFF. The CDR3, as DNA: TGTGCCAGCAGCTTAACGTGGGGGAGTGGTAATGAGCAGTTCTTC. The V and J genes are TRBV13 and TRBJ2-1; D possibly matches TRBD1 or TRBD2 (5 bases each). The germline V gene encodes CDR1 PRHDT and CDR2 FYEKMQ (reference sequence). The V end was cut by 2 bases, the J end by 7 bases, with 15 bases between. The CDR3 spans 15 residues.

V is TRBV12-3 or TRBV12-4 and J is TRBJ1-5; TRBD1 matches 8 bases. The junction had 12 bases not matched to a gene; V was cut back by 5 bases and J by 9 bases. The CDR3 length is 15 residues. CDR3 amino acids: CASSPGTGFSRPQHF. CDR3 in DNA: TGTGCCAGCAGTCCCGGGACAGGATTCAGTCGGCCCCAGCATTTT.

The chain links TRBV12-3 or TRBV12-4 to TRBJ1-5; D is possibly TRBD1 (5 bases). V dropped 6 bases and J dropped 4 bases, with 13 bases sitting between them. This CDR3 comprises 14 residues. This CDR3 is CASRYGAGNQPQHF. The CDR3 coding sequence is TGTGCCAGCAGATATGGGGCAGGGAATCAGCCCCAGCATTTT.

This clonotype was seen just once. This chain uses TRBV5-6 with TRBJ2-7; 10 bases align to TRBD1. The CDR3 totals 16 residues. The germline gives CDR1 SGHDT, CDR2 YYEEEE. V shed 2 bases, J shed 0 bases, and the junction held 5 bases outside the gene matches. The CDR3 DNA is TGTGCCAGCAGCTTTAGGGGACAGGGGTCCTCCTACGAGCAGTACTTC. Protein sequence: CASSFRGQGSSYEQYF.

This rearrangement joins TRBV18 to TRBJ2-7; 11 bases are shared with TRBD1. The CDR3 consists of 19 residues. Losses at the gene ends were 1 base for V and 4 bases for J; bases not matched to a gene: 15. Germline CDR1 and CDR2: KGHSH and LQKENI. The CDR3 loop reads CASSPQRDRGFQRRYEQYF. CDR3 nucleotides: TGTGCCAGCTCACCACAACGGGACAGGGGGTTCCAGCGGCGATACGAGCAGTACTTC.

The rearrangement joins TRBV10-1 to TRBJ1-2; possibly TRBD1 for D (5 bases). The V end lost 0 bases, the J end lost 6 bases, and 17 bases lay between the germline ends. The germline V gene encodes CDR1 WNHNN and CDR2 SYGVQD (reference sequence). This CDR3 region has 16 residues. CDR3 sequence reads: CASSESLQGSRDGYTF. DNA for the CDR3: TGCGCCAGCAGTGAGTCGTTGCAGGGCTCGAGAGATGGCTACACCTTC.

This clonotype was seen a few times. This rearrangement joins TRBV6-2 or TRBV6-3 to TRBJ2-5; D remains unclear. Between the trimmed V and J ends, which lost 8 bases and 6 bases, there was a span of 10 bases. CDR3 length equals 11 residues. Germline V CDR1 and CDR2: MNHEY, SVGEGT. CDR3 region: CASSLGKTQYF. CDR3 DNA sequence: TGTGCCAGCTCGTTAGGAAAGACCCAGTACTTC.

V is TRBV29-1 and J is TRBJ2-1; D not certain. The CDR3 is made up of 13 amino acids. V was shortened by 3 bases and J by 8 bases, with 14 bases between the two germline ends. Germline CDR1 and CDR2: SQVTM and ANQGSEA. CDR3 nucleotides: TGCAGCGTTGAGGGGTCCCAGGCCCATGAGCAGTTCTTC. Translated, it gives CSVEGSQAHEQFF.

This rearrangement joins TRBV29-1 to TRBJ1-1; TRBD1 matches 9 bases. Germline CDR1 is SQVTM and CDR2 is ANQGSEA. The junction had 13 bases not matched to a gene; V was cut back by 5 bases and J by 12 bases. This CDR3 region has 13 residues. CDR3 region: CSVMEHRGLGTFF. The CDR3, as DNA: TGCAGCGTTATGGAACACAGGGGGCTCGGGACTTTCTTT. Looking up the rest from reference TRBV29-1 and TRBJ1-1 gives the full variable domain: SAVISQKPSRDICQRGTSLTIQCQVDSQVTMMFWYRQQPGQSLTLIATANQGSEATYESGFVIDKFPISRPNLTFSTLTVSNMSPEDSSIYLCSVMEHRGLGTFFGQGTRLTVV.

This clonotype was recorded a few times. This chain connects TRBV9 to TRBJ1-1; TRBD1 might be the D (6 bases). The CDR3 runs 15 residues. Germline V gene lookup returns CDR1 SGDLS and CDR2 YYNGEE. Trimming removed 4 bases at V and 3 bases at J, with 16 bases between. The CDR3 loop reads CASSPAGARDTEAFF. The CDR3 DNA is TGTGCCAGCAGCCCAGCGGGGGCGCGTGACACTGAAGCTTTCTTT.